These 16 T cell receptor beta chains were all obtained from the same sample, sequenced in a study of human T cells and chemical hapten exposure. Indicated time point: patch test 1, 2 weeks after DPC sensitization. Treatment indicated: therapeutic diphenylcyclopropenone sensitization with weekly scalp DPC. TCRdb re-derived calls from the RACE reads in MiXCR, one entry per CDR3 protein. This table has some 70,000 distinct CDR3 sequences, approximately 32% appearing once. The sequencing here drew on whole blood, taken in connection with sensitization to the hapten diphenylcyclopropenone (DPC). All receptors come from a man aged 35 to 55 with alopecia areata. Some clones in this sample may be carry-over from other donors' samples.

The chain employs TRBV5-6 and TRBJ1-1, with 7 bases that match TRBD1. The CDR3 sequence is 17 residues long. With V trimmed by 0 bases and J by 5 bases, 13 bases remained unmatched. Germline assignment: CDR1 SGHDT and CDR2 YYEEEE. CDR3 in DNA: TGTGCCAGCAGCTTGGAGACTGGAGACAGGGCGGTAACTGAAGCTTTCTTT. Amino acid sequence: CASSLETGDRAVTEAFF.

This clonotype has only a few counts. The genes are TRBV12-3 or TRBV12-4 and TRBJ1-2; D unclear. Trimming cost V 5 bases and J 3 bases, with 19 bases left between them. CDR3 length: 16 amino acids. CDR3 nucleotides: TGTGCCAGCAGTCCCTCCGGGTCACCGAGGGACTATGGCTACACCTTC. Translation gives CASSPSGSPRDYGYTF.

This clonotype was detected a few times. V usage is TRBV28 and J usage is TRBJ1-2, with a possible D match to TRBD1 (5 bases). V dropped 5 bases and J dropped 4 bases, with 11 bases sitting between them. Germline lookup yields CDR1 MDHEN and CDR2 SYDVKM. The CDR3 contains 13 residues. The CDR3, as DNA: TGTGCCAGCAGTCAACAGGTCCGCTATGGCTACACCTTC. Amino acids: CASSQQVRYGYTF.

The genes are TRBV5-1 and TRBJ2-5; 8 positions agree with TRBD2. CDR1 and CDR2 from the germline V gene are SGHRS and YFSETQ. The CDR3 consists of 16 residues. Trimming at V came to 4 bases and at J to 5 bases, leaving 13 bases not matched to a gene. The CDR3 DNA reads as TGCGCCAGCAGCCTCGGGACATTCGGGGGGGCGGAGACCCAGTACTTC. This gives the protein CASSLGTFGGAETQYF. Full variable domain (remainder filled in from reference TRBV5-1 and TRBJ2-5): KAGVTQTPRYLIKTRGQQVTLSCSPISGHRSVSWYQQTPGQGLQFLFEYFSETQRNKGNFPGRFSGRQFSNSRSEMNVSTLELGDSALYLCASSLGTFGGAETQYFGPGTRLLVL.

This clonotype appeared a few times. The chain has TRBV18 and TRBJ2-1, with a weak D call TRBD2 (6 bases). Germline-derived CDR1 and CDR2 are KGHSH and LQKENI. The CDR3 length is 16 residues. V was shortened by 4 bases and J by 0 bases, with 13 bases between the two germline ends. CDR3 coding DNA: TGTGCCAGCTCACAATCAGGAGGGAGCTCCTACAATGAGCAGTTCTTC. Amino acids: CASSQSGGSSYNEQFF.

V usage is TRBV6-4 and J usage is TRBJ2-3, with D possibly TRBD2 on 6 matching bases. Germline values: CDR1 MRHNA, CDR2 SNTAGT. V was pared by 8 bases and J by 5 bases, with 17 bases between. CDR3 length equals 14 residues. CDR3 nucleotides: TGTGCCAGCGGGTTCGGCGGGAAGGGAGATACGCAGTATTTT. Protein sequence: CASGFGGKGDTQYF.

In its sample, this clonotype was seen a few times. The gene calls are TRBV5-1 and TRBJ2-5; 8 bases agree with TRBD2. CDR3 length: 14 residues. With V trimmed by 4 bases and J by 5 bases, 7 bases remained unmatched. Germline CDR1 is SGHRS and CDR2 is YFSETQ. The CDR3 loop is CASSAGLGMETQYF. CDR3 sequence (DNA): TGCGCCAGCAGCGCGGGACTAGGGATGGAGACCCAGTACTTC.

This clonotype was counted only a few times. The chain combines TRBV7-9 with TRBJ2-1, with 9 bases matching TRBD2. Losses at the gene ends were 2 bases for V and 7 bases for J; bases not matched to a gene: 6. The V gene's germline CDR1 is SEHNR and CDR2 FQNEAQ (reference sequence). The CDR3 is 15 amino acids. CDR3 DNA: TGTGCCAGCAGCTTAATTAGCGGGAGTGGAAATGAGCAGTTCTTC. This translates into CASSLISGSGNEQFF.

This clonotype was counted between two and nine times. The J gene is TRBJ2-5, the V gene TRBV11-1; possibly TRBD1 or TRBD2 for D (5 bases each). Germline CDR1 SGHAT, CDR2 FQDESV (reference sequence). Trimming shortened V by 3 bases and J by 5 bases, and 10 bases separated the two germline ends. CDR3 size: 13 residues. The CDR3, as DNA: TGTGCCAGCAGCTTGCACGGGGCTGAGACCCAGTACTTC. It encodes CASSLHGAETQYF.

This clonotype was seen more than once but under ten times. The gene calls are TRBV12-3 or TRBV12-4 and TRBJ1-2; D might be TRBD1 (5 bases). The CDR3 contains 13 residues. V was cut by 6 bases and J by 6 bases, with 14 bases left in between. The CDR3 bases are TGTGCCAGCAGGACCTGGGGCATCCATGGCTACACCTTC. Its translation: CASRTWGIHGYTF.

A few counts support this clonotype. This chain connects TRBV20-1 to TRBJ2-7, with D perhaps TRBD2 (6 bases). The germline V gene has CDR1 DFQATT and CDR2 SNEGSKA (reference sequence). The CDR3 sequence is 14 residues long. Trimming left V 2 bases short and J 4 bases short, with 15 bases between. The CDR3 sequence is CSARRDSPPYEQYF. CDR3 coding DNA: TGCAGTGCTAGAAGGGACTCCCCACCTTACGAGCAGTACTTC.

The table lists this clonotype with a count of one. The rearrangement uses TRBV6-5 and TRBJ2-7; a possible D gene is TRBD2 (6 bases). The CDR3 is 15 amino acids. Trimming took off 4 bases at V and 0 bases at J, with 13 bases between the two ends. CDR1 and CDR2 from the germline V gene are MNHEY and SVGAGI. CDR3 amino acids: CASSSSHGGSYEQYF. The CDR3 DNA follows: TGTGCCAGCAGTTCTTCCCACGGGGGCTCCTACGAGCAGTACTTC.

The chain carries TRBV4-1 and TRBJ2-7; 10 nucleotides match TRBD1. CDR3 length: 15 residues. Trimming removed 4 bases from V and 2 bases from J; junction bases left unmatched: 5. Germline V gene sequence: CDR1 MGHRA, CDR2 YSYEKL. The CDR3 nucleotides are TGCGCCAGCAGCCCGACCGGGACAGGGGCCTACGAGCAGTACTTC. It yields the protein CASSPTGTGAYEQYF.

The V call is TRBV11-2, the J call TRBJ2-1, with D unclear. The CDR3 contains 13 residues. Germline CDR1 reads SGHAT; CDR2 reads FQNNGV. Trimming took 1 base from V and 7 from J, leaving 8 bases between them. The CDR3 sequence is CASSLGEFNEQFF. Here the CDR3 DNA reads TGTGCCAGCAGCTTAGGAGAGTTTAATGAGCAGTTCTTC.

The chain joins TRBV7-6 to TRBJ2-5; TRBD1 is a possible D gene (5 bases). Between the trimmed V and J ends, which lost 2 bases and 4 bases, there was a span of 14 bases. The CDR3 is 15 residues long. The germline V gene encodes CDR1 SGHVS and CDR2 FNYEAQ. The CDR3 DNA is TGTGCCAGCAGCTTACTTCCAGGGAAGTTAGAGACCCAGTACTTC. It encodes CASSLLPGKLETQYF. Using reference TRBV7-6 and TRBJ2-5 for the parts outside the CDR3, the full variable domain is GAGVSQSPRYKVTKRGQDVALRCDPISGHVSLYWYRQALGQGPEFLTYFNYEAQQDKSGLPNDRFSAERPEGSISTLTIQRTEQRDSAMYRCASSLLPGKLETQYFGPGTRLLVL.

A few counts support this clonotype. The V and J genes are TRBV27 and TRBJ2-1, with D maybe TRBD2 (7 bases). The CDR3 consists of 14 residues. Germline CDR1 and CDR2: MNHEY and SMNVEV (reference sequence). Trimming cost V 3 bases and J 2 bases, with 8 bases left between them. This CDR3 reads CASSFGGPYNEQFF. The CDR3 DNA reads TGTGCCAGCAGTTTCGGGGGGCCCTACAATGAGCAGTTCTTC.